These 22 T cell receptor beta chains originate from one sample sequenced in a study of cytomegalovirus exposure and HLA in healthy donors (TCRdb year 2017). The protocol used for the library was the immunoSEQ multiplex PCR assay. TCRdb mirrors the immuneACCESS table, restricted to in-frame sequences. Some clones are absent from its copies; in checked studies, under half trace to an unresolved V gene, and the reason for the others is unknown. The sample table holds 150,000 to 200,000 clones, of which around nine tenths were seen once. Roughly 2.7% of the sample lies in the top ten. Sequenced sample: PBMCs. These receptors were obtained from a man between 18 and 35 years old in good health and CMV-seropositive.

The chain couples TRBV9 to TRBJ2-1; 8 bases are shared with TRBD2. Germline V gene sequence: CDR1 SGDLS, CDR2 YYNGEE. The CDR3 spans 15 residues. Trimming took 4 bases from V and 5 from J; bases not matched to a gene: 8. This CDR3 reads CASSPRGGVNNEQFF. In DNA, the CDR3 is TGTGCCAGCAGCCCCCGGGGGGGGGTTAACAATGAGCAGTTCTTC.

To note about this clone: The DNA is left out, because the CDR3 cannot be placed on it with certainty; the CDR3 is given as TCRdb lists it. This chain joins TRBV7-2 and TRBJ2-7; no DNA check was done on the table's D call, TRBD1. The CDR3 contains 14 residues when both ends are counted. CDR1 and CDR2 (germline): SGHTA, FQGNSA. The CDR3 sequence is CASSLAVGQGAEYF.

The rearrangement joins TRBV10-3 to TRBJ1-2, with a possible D match to TRBD1 (6 bases). V was pared by 6 bases and J by 7 bases, with 15 bases between. Germline lookup yields CDR1 ENHRY and CDR2 SYGVKD. This CDR3 region has 13 residues. CDR3 in amino acids: CAIRETGSGGYTF. CDR3 nucleotides: TGTGCCATCAGGGAGACAGGTTCGGGTGGCTACACCTTC.

This clone was detected only once. The chain is built from TRBV6-1 and TRBJ2-2; D is uncertain. The CDR3 is made up of 17 amino acids. Trimming cost V 1 base and J 5 bases, with 17 bases left between them. CDR1 is MNHNS and CDR2 is SASEGT in the germline V gene. CDR3 DNA sequence: TGTGCCAGCAGTGAAGGCCCCCCCGGCGGATGGACCGGGGAGCTGTTTTTT. This sequence encodes CASSEGPPGGWTGELFF.

The chain recombines TRBV4-3 with TRBJ2-5; 7 nucleotides line up with TRBD1. The closer fit of TRBJ2-7 to the DNA end suggests the J call may be wrong. The CDR3 is made up of 13 amino acids. Germline CDR1 LGHNA, CDR2 YSLEER. CDR3 coding DNA: TGCGCCAGCAGCCAAGACAGGGGGTACGAGCAGTACTTC. Its translation: CASSQDRGYEQYF.

The chain has TRBV6-4 and TRBJ2-6, with TRBD1 identical over 8 bases. V lost 2 bases to trimming and J lost 0 bases; unmatched junction nucleotides: 0. Germline lookup yields CDR1 MRHNA and CDR2 SNTAGT. This CDR3 has 16 amino acids. The CDR3 DNA reads TGTGCCAGCAGTGACACAGGGGGCTCTGGGGCCAACGTCCTGACTTTC. Its translation: CASSDTGGSGANVLTF.

Only a few counts were recorded for this clone. This sequence joins TRBV10-3 and TRBJ2-7, with D maybe TRBD2 (7 bases). V was trimmed by 10 bases and J by 5 bases, leaving 21 bases between them. This CDR3 contains 14 residues. The germline gives CDR1 ENHRY, CDR2 SYGVKD. The CDR3 coding sequence is TGTGCCACCGAGGTAGGGGGAGGGCAAGACGAGCAGTACTTC. Translation gives CATEVGGGQDEQYF.

This sequence joins TRBV28 and TRBJ2-7, with 12 nucleotides matching TRBD1. Germline trimming cut 4 bases from V and 5 bases from J; bases unmatched to any gene: 3. CDR3 length equals 14 residues. Germline CDR1 and CDR2: MDHEN and SYDVKM. The CDR3 DNA reads TGTGCCAGCAGTTCCCGGGACAGGGGGCACGAGCAGTACTTC. Amino acid sequence: CASSSRDRGHEQYF. Filled out from reference TRBV28 and TRBJ2-7, the complete variable domain reads DVKVTQSSRYLVKRTGEKVFLECVQDMDHENMFWYRQDPGLGLRLIYFSYDVKMKEKGDIPEGYSVSREKKERFSLILESASTNQTSMYLCASSSRDRGHEQYFGPGTRLTVT.

V and J are TRBV13 and TRBJ2-2, with 10 bases aligning to TRBD2. Germline V gene lookup returns CDR1 PRHDT and CDR2 FYEKMQ (reference sequence). The CDR3 covers 18 residues. J gave up 7 bases and V 4 bases, and 15 bases lay outside the gene matches. Here the CDR3 reads CASSSTTASGGMHGELFF. The CDR3 DNA sequence: TGTGCCAGCAGCTCAACGACGGCTAGCGGGGGTATGCACGGGGAGCTGTTTTTT.

This chain connects TRBV29-1 to TRBJ2-7, with TRBD2 identical over 7 bases. Germline V gene lookup returns CDR1 SQVTM and CDR2 ANQGSEA. After removal of 7 bases from V and 7 bases from J, the junction contained 10 bases not matched to a gene. CDR3 length: 12 residues. The CDR3 loop is CSARDPSGEQYF. CDR3 bases: TGCAGCGCCCGGGACCCTAGCGGAGAGCAGTACTTC.

The sample holds many counts of this clone. The V gene is TRBV5-1, the J gene TRBJ2-7; 11 bases agree with TRBD2. This CDR3 comprises 20 residues. Germline V lookup: CDR1 SGHRS, CDR2 YFSETQ. V lost 3 bases and J lost 4; bases outside the gene matches: 21. CDR3 sequence (DNA): TGCGCCAGCAGCTACCAAGTTGGACTAGCGGGCATTGGGACTATTTACGAGCAGTACTTC. It translates to CASSYQVGLAGIGTIYEQYF.

The chain recombines TRBV6-1 with TRBJ2-7, with a tentative D call TRBD1 (6 bases). The CDR3 is made up of 17 amino acids. Germline assignment: CDR1 MNHNS and CDR2 SASEGT. The ends were cut back, 2 bases at V and 2 bases at J, with 19 bases in the middle. CDR3 loop: CASSEWGLSPGAYEQYF. The CDR3 nucleotides read TGTGCCAGCAGTGAATGGGGCCTATCCCCAGGGGCCTACGAGCAGTACTTC.

J is TRBJ2-1 and V is TRBV2; the match to TRBD2 covers 8 bases. The ends lost 6 bases at V and 10 bases at J; junction bases unmatched: 2. The CDR3 consists of 11 residues. The germline V gene has CDR1 SNHLY and CDR2 FYNNEI. CDR3 bases: TGTGCCAGCAGGGGACTAGGGGAGCAGTTCTTC. Amino acid sequence: CASRGLGEQFF.

The chain has TRBV6-6 and TRBJ1-5, with D maybe TRBD1 (6 bases). The CDR3 totals 13 residues. Germline V gives CDR1 MNHNY, CDR2 SVGAGI (reference sequence). The V end lost 6 bases, the J end lost 5 bases, and 11 bases lay between the germline ends. The CDR3, as DNA: TGTGCCAGCAGGCTCGGACAGCATCAGCCCCAGCATTTT. It yields the protein CASRLGQHQPQHF.

This clone has only a few counts. The chain links TRBV27 to TRBJ2-2; possibly TRBD1 for D (6 bases). The CDR3 is made up of 17 amino acids. V lost 7 bases, J lost 2 bases, and 20 bases lay in between. CDR1 and CDR2 (germline): MNHEY, SMNVEV (reference sequence). The chain's CDR3 is CASNLIGTTGNTGELFF. The CDR3 DNA reads TGTGCCAGCAATCTTATAGGGACAACCGGCAACACCGGGGAGCTGTTTTTT.

The V call is TRBV29-1, the J call TRBJ2-7, with D perhaps matching TRBD2 (5 bases). Germline V gene lookup returns CDR1 SQVTM and CDR2 ANQGSEA. The V end lost 6 bases, the J end lost 6 bases, and 15 bases lay between the germline ends. The CDR3 covers 12 residues. In nucleotides, the CDR3 is TGCAGCGTCGGTTACAGTGGGAGCGAGCAGTACTTC. Protein product: CSVGYSGSEQYF.

This rearrangement joins TRBV27 to TRBJ2-6, with D uncertain. Germline values: CDR1 MNHEY, CDR2 SMNVEV (reference sequence). V was pared by 4 bases and J by 0 bases, with 4 bases between. The CDR3 loop spans 14 amino acids. The CDR3 DNA follows: TGTGCCAGCAGTTCCTCCTCTGGGGCCAACGTCCTGACTTTC. The encoded protein is CASSSSSGANVLTF.

The V gene is TRBV11-2, the J gene TRBJ2-4, with D uncertain. Germline V gene lookup returns CDR1 SGHAT and CDR2 FQNNGV. V was trimmed by 4 bases and J by 0 bases, leaving 19 bases between them. The CDR3 covers 18 residues. CDR3 DNA: TGTGCCAGCAGCTCCACCCCGACTCCTAAAGGAGCCAAAAACATTCAGTACTTC. Translation: CASSSTPTPKGAKNIQYF.

The chain links TRBV5-4 to TRBJ1-6, with D maybe TRBD1 (6 bases). V was clipped by 6 bases and J by 3 bases, with 19 bases between them. CDR1 SGHNT and CDR2 YYREEE come from the germline V gene (reference sequence). The CDR3 sequence is 17 residues long. Here the CDR3 DNA reads TGTGCCAGCATGATTTCGAAGGGGGGGGGCTATAATTCACCCCTCCACTTT. Protein sequence: CASMISKGGGYNSPLHF.

This chain connects TRBV7-6 to TRBJ1-3; perhaps TRBD1 as D (6 bases). The CDR3 has 13 residues. V dropped 4 bases and J dropped 2 bases, with 6 bases sitting between them. CDR1 is SGHVS and CDR2 is FNYEAQ in the germline V gene. This CDR3 is CASSSGAGNTIYF. In DNA, the CDR3 is TGTGCCAGCAGCTCAGGGGCTGGAAACACCATATATTTT.

This clone was observed a handful of times. J is TRBJ1-2 and V is TRBV16, with D maybe TRBD1 (5 bases). Germline V CDR1 and CDR2: KGHSY, FQNENV. The CDR3 has 12 amino acids. The V gene lost 3 bases and the J gene lost 8 bases, with 10 bases spanning the gap. CDR3 in amino acids: CASSHEWGGYTF. The CDR3 DNA reads TGTGCCAGCAGCCACGAATGGGGCGGCTACACCTTC. The full variable domain, in which reference TRBV16 and TRBJ1-2 provide the parts outside the CDR3, is GEEVAQTPKHLVRGEGQKAKLYCAPIKGHSYVFWYQQVLKNEFKFLISFQNENVFDETGMPKERFSAKCLPNSPCSLEIQATKLEDSAVYFCASSHEWGGYTFGSGTRLTVV.

This rearrangement joins TRBV9 to TRBJ2-2, with unresolved D. The germline gives CDR1 SGDLS, CDR2 YYNGEE. V lost 3 bases and J 5 bases, leaving 5 bases between the germline ends. The CDR3 covers 12 residues. CDR3 loop: CASSAKTGELFF. Written as DNA, the CDR3 is TGTGCCAGCAGCGCCAAAACCGGGGAGCTGTTTTTT. The full variable domain, rest sourced from reference TRBV9 and TRBJ2-2, is DSGVTQTPKHLITATGQRVTLRCSPRSGDLSVYWYQQSLDQGLQFLIQYYNGEERAKGNILERFSAQQFPDLHSELNLSSLELGDSALYFCASSAKTGELFFGEGSRLTVL.